The next 20 T cell receptor beta chains were all read from a single sample in a study of T cell changes during pregnancy in multiple sclerosis. Sequenced by immunoSEQ multiplex PCR; TCRdb stores in-frame clones only, minus some. The sample shows some 74,000 clones, roughly 92% of them seen only once. The sequenced sample was peripheral blood, obtained after pregnancy. These receptors were obtained from a female donor in good health, enrolled as a control in a pregnancy study.

The chain combines TRBV27 with TRBJ1-3; D remains unclear. Per germline, CDR1 MNHEY and CDR2 SMNVEV (reference sequence). The V end was cut by 1 base, the J end by 4 bases, with 5 bases between. The CDR3 has 13 amino acids. CDR3 in amino acids: CASSLYRGNTIYF. DNA for the CDR3: TGTGCCAGCAGTTTATACCGGGGAAACACCATATATTTT.

The J gene is TRBJ2-5, the V gene TRBV7-9; D is perhaps TRBD2 (5 bases). The V end was cut by 5 bases, the J end by 5 bases, with 24 bases between. CDR1 and CDR2 (germline): SEHNR, FQNEAQ (reference sequence). This CDR3 comprises 17 residues. The CDR3 spells CASSVGISGPRRETQYF. The CDR3 DNA reads TGTGCCAGCAGCGTAGGGATTAGTGGACCCCGGAGGGAGACCCAGTACTTC.

The chain links TRBV7-9 to TRBJ1-1; D ambiguous. Germline lookup yields CDR1 SEHNR and CDR2 FQNEAQ (reference sequence). This CDR3 is built from 13 residues. V dropped 5 bases and J dropped 1 base, with 8 bases sitting between them. The CDR3 loop is CASSPETNTEAFF. The CDR3 DNA sequence: TGTGCCAGCAGCCCAGAAACGAACACTGAAGCTTTCTTT.

The chain couples TRBV9 to TRBJ1-4; D is unclear. Germline V gene sequence: CDR1 SGDLS, CDR2 YYNGEE. V gave up 3 bases and J gave up 4 bases, with 13 bases separating them. The CDR3 has 15 amino acids. CDR3 protein: CASSADLGSNEKLFF. In DNA, the CDR3 is TGTGCCAGCAGCGCCGACCTAGGGAGTAATGAAAAACTGTTTTTT.

V usage is TRBV6-6 and J usage is TRBJ1-1, with no clear D. Germline V gene sequence: CDR1 MNHNY, CDR2 SVGAGI (reference sequence). The CDR3 runs to 13 residues. Trimming took off 3 bases at V and 1 base at J, with 6 bases between the two ends. The CDR3 DNA is TGTGCCAGCAGTTATTTGGCGAACACTGAAGCTTTCTTT. As protein: CASSYLANTEAFF.

V and J are TRBV4-2 and TRBJ2-3; 7 nucleotides agree with TRBD2. This CDR3 has 16 amino acids. V lost 0 bases and J lost 1; bases outside the gene matches: 4. CDR1 LGHNA and CDR2 YNFKEQ come from the germline V gene. In DNA form, the CDR3 reads TGTGCCAGCAGCCAAGATTCCCTAGCGGGCACAGATACGCAGTATTTT. This codes for CASSQDSLAGTDTQYF.

V gene TRBV5-1 combines with J gene TRBJ2-5; 8 bases map to TRBD1. V shed 3 bases and J 5 bases; nucleotides not matched to a gene: 9. The V gene's germline CDR1 is SGHRS and CDR2 YFSETQ. The CDR3 covers 15 residues. For the CDR3, the DNA is TGCGCCAGCAGCTGGACAGGGACCCGGGGTGAGACCCAGTACTTC. Its translation is CASSWTGTRGETQYF.

This clone was counted a single time. The V and J genes are TRBV5-1 and TRBJ1-3, with 9 positions matching TRBD1. Germline lookup yields CDR1 SGHRS and CDR2 YFSETQ. The CDR3 is 15 amino acids. The junction had 8 bases not matched to a gene; V was cut back by 3 bases and J by 7 bases. CDR3: CASSSTGTGSNTIYF. The CDR3 nucleotides are TGCGCCAGCAGCTCAACCGGGACAGGGAGCAACACCATATATTTT.

J is TRBJ1-2 and V is TRBV6-1; TRBD1 is a possible D gene (5 bases). The CDR3 consists of 14 residues. Looked up from germline, CDR1 is MNHNS and CDR2 is SASEGT. V lost 1 base and J 5 bases, leaving 11 bases between the germline ends. As DNA, the CDR3 is TGTGCCAGCAGTGAAGTGTGGGGGGGGTATGGCTACACCTTC. Its protein is CASSEVWGGYGYTF.

The chain is built from TRBV4-1 and TRBJ2-7, with 7 bases lining up with TRBD2. The CDR3 consists of 17 residues. Per germline, CDR1 MGHRA and CDR2 YSYEKL. The ends lost 3 bases at V and 1 base at J; junction bases unmatched: 12. CDR3 coding DNA: TGCGCCAGCAGCCATCCCTACGGGCGGGGGTTATCCTACGAGCAGTACTTC. It is translated as CASSHPYGRGLSYEQYF.

The V and J genes are TRBV2 and TRBJ2-5, with 12 bases that match TRBD2. V trimming: 7 bases; J trimming: 5 bases; junction bases outside the gene matches: 8. Germline CDR1 SNHLY, CDR2 FYNNEI. The CDR3 consists of 15 residues. In DNA form, the CDR3 reads TGTGCCAGCAAGGGGCTAGCGGGGGGGCAGGAGACCCAGTACTTC. Translated: CASKGLAGGQETQYF.

This clone showed up just once. This chain uses TRBV4-3 with TRBJ1-1, with D possibly TRBD1 on 6 matching bases. CDR1 is LGHNA and CDR2 is YSLEER in the germline V gene. V was cut by 0 bases and J by 1 base, with 9 bases left in between. The CDR3 extends over 15 amino acids. The CDR3 loop reads CASSQERGWNTEAFF. In nucleotides, the CDR3 is TGCGCCAGCAGCCAAGAAAGGGGGTGGAACACTGAAGCTTTCTTT.

The V gene is TRBV4-3, the J gene TRBJ2-1; TRBD1 matches 7 bases. V dropped 1 base and J dropped 4; count of bases not matched to a gene: 4. This CDR3 spans 15 amino acids. CDR1 is LGHNA and CDR2 is YSLEER in the germline V gene. The CDR3 spells CASSQAGQLYNEQFF. Written as DNA, the CDR3 is TGCGCCAGCAGCCAAGCGGGACAGCTATACAATGAGCAGTTCTTC.

This sequence joins TRBV30 and TRBJ2-7; a possible D gene is TRBD2 (6 bases). V lost 3 bases, J lost 5 bases, and 17 bases lay in between. CDR3 length: 14 residues. Germline V gives CDR1 GTSNPN, CDR2 SVGIG (reference sequence). CDR3 protein: CAWREGLHLHEQYF. CDR3 nucleotide sequence: TGTGCCTGGAGGGAGGGACTGCACCTACACGAGCAGTACTTC.

This rearrangement joins TRBV2 to TRBJ2-1; possibly TRBD2 for D (6 bases). The CDR3 length is 14 residues. CDR1 is SNHLY and CDR2 is FYNNEI in the germline V gene. V was shortened by 7 bases and J by 5 bases, with 15 bases between the two germline ends. CDR3 residues: CASNSGLVNNEQFF. CDR3 DNA sequence: TGTGCCAGCAACTCGGGACTCGTGAACAATGAGCAGTTCTTC.

V and J are TRBV5-6 and TRBJ2-7; 8 bases line up with TRBD1. Germline V gene lookup returns CDR1 SGHDT and CDR2 YYEEEE. There are 15 residues in the CDR3. V shed 0 bases, J shed 5 bases, and the junction held 7 bases outside the gene matches. The DNA of the CDR3 is TGTGCCAGCAGCTTGGAGTTTGACAGGGGCCACGAGCAGTACTTC. Translation gives CASSLEFDRGHEQYF.

The J gene is TRBJ2-1, the V gene TRBV5-1; D may be TRBD2 (6 bases). CDR1 and CDR2 from the germline V gene are SGHRS and YFSETQ. This CDR3 is built from 15 residues. Trimming shortened V by 4 bases and J by 0 bases, and 11 bases separated the two germline ends. The CDR3 loop reads CASSADGSSYNEQFF. As DNA, the CDR3 is TGCGCCAGCAGCGCGGACGGGAGCTCCTACAATGAGCAGTTCTTC.

The V gene is TRBV29-1, the J gene TRBJ2-3; 10 nucleotides agree with TRBD2. V lost 6 bases to trimming and J lost 1 base; unmatched junction nucleotides: 7. CDR3 length equals 15 residues. In germline, CDR1 is SQVTM, CDR2 ANQGSEA. CDR3 nucleotides: TGCAGCGTCGAACGCCTAGCGGGGGGCACAGATACGCAGTATTTT. Amino acid sequence: CSVERLAGGTDTQYF.

The chain carries TRBV10-1 and TRBJ2-1, with 12 bases fitting TRBD1. The germline CDR1 and CDR2 sequences are WNHNN and SYGVQD (reference sequence). The J segment lost 6 bases and the V segment lost 4 bases, leaving 4 bases of the junction unmatched. The CDR3 totals 15 residues. In DNA form, the CDR3 reads TGCGCCAGCAGTGTTCCGGGACAGGGGGCCAATGAGCAGTTCTTC. This translates into CASSVPGQGANEQFF.

This chain uses TRBV27 with TRBJ1-4; D not resolved. This CDR3 contains 12 residues. V was cut by 3 bases and J by 8 bases, with 7 bases left in between. CDR1 is MNHEY and CDR2 is SMNVEV in the germline V gene (reference sequence). CDR3 amino acids: CASSFAGEKLFF. CDR3 DNA sequence: TGTGCCAGCAGTTTCGCAGGAGAAAAACTGTTTTTT.